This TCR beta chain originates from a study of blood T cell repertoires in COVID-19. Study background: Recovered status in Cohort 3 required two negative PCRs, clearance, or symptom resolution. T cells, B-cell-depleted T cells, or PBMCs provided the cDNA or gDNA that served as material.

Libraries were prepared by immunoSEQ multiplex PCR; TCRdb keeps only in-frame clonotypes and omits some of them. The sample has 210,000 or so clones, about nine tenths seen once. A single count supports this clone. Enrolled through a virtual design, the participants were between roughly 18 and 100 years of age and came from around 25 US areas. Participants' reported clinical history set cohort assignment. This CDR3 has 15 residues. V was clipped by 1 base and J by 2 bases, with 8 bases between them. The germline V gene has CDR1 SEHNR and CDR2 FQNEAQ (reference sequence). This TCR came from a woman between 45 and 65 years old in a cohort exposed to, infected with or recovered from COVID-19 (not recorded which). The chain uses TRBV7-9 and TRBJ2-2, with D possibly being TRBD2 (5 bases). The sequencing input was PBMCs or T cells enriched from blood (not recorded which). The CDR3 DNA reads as TGTGCCAGCAGCTTAGTCCGGGGTAACACCGGGGAGCTGTTTTTT. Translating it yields CASSLVRGNTGELFF.